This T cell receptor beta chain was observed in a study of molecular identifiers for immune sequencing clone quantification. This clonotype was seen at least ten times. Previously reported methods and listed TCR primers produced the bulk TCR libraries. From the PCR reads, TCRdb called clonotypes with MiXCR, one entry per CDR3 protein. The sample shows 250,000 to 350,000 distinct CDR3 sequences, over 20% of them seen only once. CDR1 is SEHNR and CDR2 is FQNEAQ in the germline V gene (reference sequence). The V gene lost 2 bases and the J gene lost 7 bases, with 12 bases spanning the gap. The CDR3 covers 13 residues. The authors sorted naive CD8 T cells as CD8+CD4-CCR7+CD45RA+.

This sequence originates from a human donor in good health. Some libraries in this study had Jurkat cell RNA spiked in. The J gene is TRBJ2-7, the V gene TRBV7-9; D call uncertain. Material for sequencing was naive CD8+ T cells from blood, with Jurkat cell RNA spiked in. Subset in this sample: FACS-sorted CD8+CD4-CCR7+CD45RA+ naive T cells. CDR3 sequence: CASSLPGWVEQYF. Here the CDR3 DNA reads TGTGCCAGCAGCTTACCCGGTTGGGTTGAGCAGTACTTC.